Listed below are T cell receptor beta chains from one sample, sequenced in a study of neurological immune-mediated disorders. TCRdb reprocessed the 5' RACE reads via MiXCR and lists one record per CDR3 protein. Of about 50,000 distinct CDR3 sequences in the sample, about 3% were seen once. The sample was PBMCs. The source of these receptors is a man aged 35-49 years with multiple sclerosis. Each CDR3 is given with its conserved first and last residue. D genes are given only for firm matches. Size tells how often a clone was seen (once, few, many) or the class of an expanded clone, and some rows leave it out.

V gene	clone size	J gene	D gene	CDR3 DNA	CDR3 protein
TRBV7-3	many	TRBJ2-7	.	TGTGCCAGCAGCCTCTTTATGGGGGACGAGCAGTACTTC	CASSLFMGDEQYF
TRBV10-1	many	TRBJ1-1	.	TGCGCCAGCAGTGACCTACCCGGGAGGGGCGGCACTGAAGCTTTCTTT	CASSDLPGRGGTEAFF
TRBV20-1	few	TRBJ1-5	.	TGCAGTGCTAGGGTGGGGAATAGCAATCAGCCCCAGAATTTT	CSARVGNSNQPQNF
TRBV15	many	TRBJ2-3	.	TGTGCCACCAGCGGCCCCTCTACGCTTACGCAGTATTTT	CATSGPSTLTQYF
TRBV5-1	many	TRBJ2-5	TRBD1	TGCGCCAGCAGCTTGGAGGGACAGGGGTTAGCGGAGACCCAGTACTTC	CASSLEGQGLAETQYF
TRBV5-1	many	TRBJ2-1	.	TGCGCCAGCAGCTTGGGTCGGGCGGGGGCCGGGGATGAGCAGTTCTTC	CASSLGRAGAGDEQFF
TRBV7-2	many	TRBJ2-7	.	TGTGCCAGCTTTGTAGGGCGGGGTCATTACGAGCAGTACTTC	CASFVGRGHYEQYF
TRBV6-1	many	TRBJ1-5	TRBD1	TGTGCCAGCGAGACAGGGGGCCGCAATCAGCCCCAGCATTTT	CASETGGRNQPQHF
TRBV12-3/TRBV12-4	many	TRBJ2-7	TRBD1	TGTGCCAGCAGTCTGCTTACCGGGACAGGGGGCTTCGAGCAGTACTTC	CASSLLTGTGGFEQYF
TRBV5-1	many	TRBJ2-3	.	TGCGCCAGCAGCTTGGCGGGCACAGATACGCAGTATTTT	CASSLAGTDTQYF
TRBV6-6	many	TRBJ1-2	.	TGTGCCAGTACCGGGACGGAGATCTTCTATGGCTACACCTTC	CASTGTEIFYGYTF
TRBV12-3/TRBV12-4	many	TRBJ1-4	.	TGTGCCAGCAATGGTGCAACTAATGAAAAACTGTTTTTT	CASNGATNEKLFF
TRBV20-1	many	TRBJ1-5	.	TGCAGTGCTAGAGTGAGTGATCAGCCCCAGCATTTT	CSARVSDQPQHF
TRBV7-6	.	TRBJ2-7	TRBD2	TGTGCCAGCAGCTGGGGCACTAGCGAAACCTACGAGCAGTACTTC	CASSWGTSETYEQYF
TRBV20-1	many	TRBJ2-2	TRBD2	TGCAGTGCTACCCAACTAGCGGGGGCGAGGGGCACCGGGGAGCTGTTTTTT	CSATQLAGARGTGELFF
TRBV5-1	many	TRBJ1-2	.	TGCGCCAGCAGCCCGACGGAGCGGGGGGCGAATTATGGCTACACCTTC	CASSPTERGANYGYTF
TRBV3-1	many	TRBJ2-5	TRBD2	TGTGCCAGCAGCCAGCGGGGGGGCGGGGAGACCCAGTACTTC	CASSQRGGGETQYF
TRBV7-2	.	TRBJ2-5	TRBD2	TGTGCCAGCAGCCGTAGCGGGGGTGGGGGAGAGACCCAGTACTTC	CASSRSGGGGETQYF
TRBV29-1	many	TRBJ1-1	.	TGCAGCGCGACGGTATGGACTGAAGCTTTCTTT	CSATVWTEAFF
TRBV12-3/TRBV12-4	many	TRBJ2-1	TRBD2	TGTGCCAGCAGTTTAAGGGCTAGCGGGGTGAATGAGCAGTTCTTC	CASSLRASGVNEQFF
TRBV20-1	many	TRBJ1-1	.	TGCAGTGCTAGCAGGGATAGTGAAGCTTTCTTT	CSASRDSEAFF
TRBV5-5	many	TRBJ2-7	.	TGTGCCAGCAGCTTAGGAGCCGATGGCTACGAGCAGTACTTC	CASSLGADGYEQYF
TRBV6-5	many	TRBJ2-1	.	TGTGCCAGCAGACCTCCGGACTCCATTGACAATGAGCAGTTCTTC	CASRPPDSIDNEQFF
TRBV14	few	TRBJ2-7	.	TGTGCCAGCAGCCCCGGGGGAGTGAGTTGGGAGCAGTACTTC	CASSPGGVSWEQYF
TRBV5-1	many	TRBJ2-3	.	TGCGCCAGCAGCCGACCGCAGGGGGGGAGCACAGATACGCAGTATTTT	CASSRPQGGSTDTQYF
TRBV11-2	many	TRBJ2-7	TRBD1	TGTGCCAGCAGCTTCCGATCAGGGGGAAGCTCCTACGAGCAGTACTTC	CASSFRSGGSSYEQYF
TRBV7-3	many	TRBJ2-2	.	TGTGCCAGCAGCTTATTTGCCAGGGAAGACACCGGGGAGCTGTTTTTT	CASSLFAREDTGELFF
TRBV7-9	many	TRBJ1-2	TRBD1	TGTGCCAGCAGCTTTACAGGGGACTCTGGCTACACCTTC	CASSFTGDSGYTF
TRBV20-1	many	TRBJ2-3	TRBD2	TGCAGTGCTAGATTGGGACTAGCGATATCAGATACGCAGTATTTT	CSARLGLAISDTQYF
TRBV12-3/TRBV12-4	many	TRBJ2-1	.	TGTGCCAGCAGTTTTGGGGGCCTGAGCTCCTACAATGAGCAGTTCTTC	CASSFGGLSSYNEQFF
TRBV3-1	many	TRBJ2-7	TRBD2	TGTGCCAGCAGCCAAGCAGGGAGCGGGGGGGCCGAGCAGTACTTC	CASSQAGSGGAEQYF
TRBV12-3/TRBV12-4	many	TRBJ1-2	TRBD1	TGTGCCAGCAGTTTACTCCAAGGACAGGGAAATGGCTACACCTTC	CASSLLQGQGNGYTF
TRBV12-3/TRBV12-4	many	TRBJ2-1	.	TGTGCCAGCAGTTTCACGGCACGATACAATGAGCAGTTCTTC	CASSFTARYNEQFF
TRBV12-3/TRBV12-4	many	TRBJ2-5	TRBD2	TGTGCCAGCAGTATCGGACTAGCGGGGGCAGAGACCCAGTACTTC	CASSIGLAGAETQYF
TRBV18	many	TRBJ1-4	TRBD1	TGTGCCAGCTCACCCTCCTTGGACAGGGCTGGAGAAAAACTGTTTTTT	CASSPSLDRAGEKLFF
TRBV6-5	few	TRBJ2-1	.	TGTGCCAGCAGTTACGGAGGGGCCTCCTACAATGAGCAGTTCTTC	CASSYGGASYNEQFF
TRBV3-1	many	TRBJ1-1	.	TGTGCCAGCAGCCACATGAACACTGAAGCTTTCTTT	CASSHMNTEAFF
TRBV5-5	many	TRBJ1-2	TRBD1	TGTGCCAGCTCTGCGAAGGGGGCAGAGAAGTATGGCTACACCTTC	CASSAKGAEKYGYTF
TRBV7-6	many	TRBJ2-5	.	TGTGCCAGCAGCTTAGTTGGGACAAAAGAGACCCAGTACTTC	CASSLVGTKETQYF
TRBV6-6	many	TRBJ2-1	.	TGTGCCAGCAGTTACTCCCCCAGAAGGGCCGATGAGCAGTTCTTC	CASSYSPRRADEQFF